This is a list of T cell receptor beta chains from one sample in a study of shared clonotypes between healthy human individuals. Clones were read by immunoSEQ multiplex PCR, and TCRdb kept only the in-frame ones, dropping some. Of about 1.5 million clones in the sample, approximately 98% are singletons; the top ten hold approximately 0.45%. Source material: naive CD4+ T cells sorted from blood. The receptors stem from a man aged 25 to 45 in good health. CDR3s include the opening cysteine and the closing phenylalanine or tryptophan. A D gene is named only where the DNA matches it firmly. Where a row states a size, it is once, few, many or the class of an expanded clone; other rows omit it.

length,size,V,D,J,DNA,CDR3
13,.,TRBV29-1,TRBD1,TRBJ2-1,TGCAGCGTTGGAACAGGGGGTTCGAATGAGCAGTTCTTC,CSVGTGGSNEQFF
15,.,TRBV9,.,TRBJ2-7,TGTGCCAGCAGCGTAGATTCGGGGGATCATGGCGAGCAGTACTTC,CASSVDSGDHGEQYF
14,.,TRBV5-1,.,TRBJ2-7,TGCGCCAGCAGCTTCGACTGGCCCGGGGACGAGCAGTACTTC,CASSFDWPGDEQYF
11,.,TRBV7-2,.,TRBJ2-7,TGTGCCAGCAGCTTAACCAGGATGCAGTACTTC,CASSLTRMQYF
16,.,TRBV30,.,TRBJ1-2,TGTGCCTGGAGTGCGGCAGCTCCCCGAGGCCTCTATGGCTACACCTTC,CAWSAAAPRGLYGYTF
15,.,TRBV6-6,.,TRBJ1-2,TGTGCCAGTTGCCAAGGTATATTCCCGGACTATGGCTACACCTTC,CASCQGIFPDYGYTF
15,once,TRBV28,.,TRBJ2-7,TGTGCCGCGAATACAGGGTCTAATAGCGCCTACGAGCAGTACTTC,CAANTGSNSAYEQYF
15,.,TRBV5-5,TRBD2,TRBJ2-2,TGTGCCAGCAGCGCGGTGGGAGGGCCTTCCGGGGAGCTGTTTTTT,CASSAVGGPSGELFF
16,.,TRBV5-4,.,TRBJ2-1,TGTGCCAGCAGCTCTGGATCCGGGATCCCTCGGGGTGAGCAGTTCTTC,CASSSGSGIPRGEQFF
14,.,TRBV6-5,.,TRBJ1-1,TGTGCCAGCACCACCTTAGGGGGAAACACTGAAGCTTTCTTT,CASTTLGGNTEAFF
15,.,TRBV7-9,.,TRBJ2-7,TGTGCCAGCAGCCATGGACCCGAAACCTCCTACGAGCAGTACTTC,CASSHGPETSYEQYF
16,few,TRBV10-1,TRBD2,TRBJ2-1,TGCGCCAGCAGGGGGCGGGAGGCACGCTCCTACAATGAGCAGTTCTTC,CASRGREARSYNEQFF
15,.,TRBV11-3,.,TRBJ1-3,TGTGCCAGCAGCTCGGACAGACTACAAGGAAACACCATATATTTT,CASSSDRLQGNTIYF
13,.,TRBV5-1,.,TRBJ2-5,TGCGCCAGCAGCAGGGCCAGTCAAGAGACCCAGTACTTC,CASSRASQETQYF
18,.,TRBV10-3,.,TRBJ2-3,TGTGCCATCAGTGAGTCGAAGGGCAGGGTGCATGACACAGATACGCAGTATTTT,CAISESKGRVHDTDTQYF
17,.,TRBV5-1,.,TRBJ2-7,TGCGCCAGCAGCTTGGCTCCGGGTCCTCCAGGGTCCTACGAGCAGTACTTC,CASSLAPGPPGSYEQYF
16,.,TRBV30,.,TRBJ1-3,TGTGCCTGGAGTATTGCACAAATTACTCTCGGAAACACCATATATTTT,CAWSIAQITLGNTIYF
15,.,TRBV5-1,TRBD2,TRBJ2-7,TGCGCCAGCAGCGCGGGACTAGCGGGAGTAAGCGAGCAGTACTTC,CASSAGLAGVSEQYF
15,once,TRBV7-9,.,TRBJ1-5,TGTGCCAGCAGCTTAGGCGGAGGGAGCCAGGAGCCCCAGCATTTT,CASSLGGGSQEPQHF
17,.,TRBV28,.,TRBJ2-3,TGTGCCAGCAGTTTATGGGGCGCTAGCGACAACACAGATACGCAGTATTTT,CASSLWGASDNTDTQYF
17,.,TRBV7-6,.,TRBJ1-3,TGTGCCAGCAGCTTAGCTCCGGCGCAAGTCTCTGGAAACACCATATATTTT,CASSLAPAQVSGNTIYF
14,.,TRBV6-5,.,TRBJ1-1,TGTGCCAGCAGTTACTTGGGGCCGACCACTGAAGCTTTCTTT,CASSYLGPTTEAFF
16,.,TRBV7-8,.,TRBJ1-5,TGTGCCAGCAGCCCGTTTAGAGGGGAAGCAGGTCAGCCCCAGCATTTT,CASSPFRGEAGQPQHF
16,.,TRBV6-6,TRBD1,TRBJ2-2,TGTGCCAGCAGTCCGCGACAGGGAATCGGCACCGGGGAGCTGTTTTTT,CASSPRQGIGTGELFF
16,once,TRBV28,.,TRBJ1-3,TGTGCCAGCAGTTTTCGGTCGCCCGAATCTGGAAACACCATATATTTT,CASSFRSPESGNTIYF
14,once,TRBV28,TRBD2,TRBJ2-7,TGTGCCAGCAGTGTACTAGCGGGAGGTCGGGAGCAGTACTTC,CASSVLAGGREQYF
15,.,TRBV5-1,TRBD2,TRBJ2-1,TGCGCCAGCAAAGAGAGCGGGAGGCCCTACAATGAGCAGTTCTTC,CASKESGRPYNEQFF
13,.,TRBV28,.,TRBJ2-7,TGTGCCAGCGGTTACCCCGGGGCGGGCGAGCAGTACTTC,CASGYPGAGEQYF
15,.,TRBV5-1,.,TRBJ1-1,TGCGCCAGCAGCTTGGCCTTGGGGCCGAACACTGAAGCTTTCTTT,CASSLALGPNTEAFF
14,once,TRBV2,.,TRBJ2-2,TGTGCCAGCACTGAGGGAGTCGACACCGGGGAGCTGTTTTTT,CASTEGVDTGELFF
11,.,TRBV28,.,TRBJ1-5,TGTGCCAGCAGTTCTGTCCAGCCCCAGCATTTT,CASSSVQPQHF
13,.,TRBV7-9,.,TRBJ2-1,TGTGCCAGCAGCGGGACAACCTACAATGAGCAGTTCTTC,CASSGTTYNEQFF
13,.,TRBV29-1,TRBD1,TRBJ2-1,TGCAGCGTTGCGGGACAGGGGCGAGGTGAGCAGTTCTTC,CSVAGQGRGEQFF
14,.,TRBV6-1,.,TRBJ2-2,TGTGCCAGCAGTGAACCAGGGGACACCGGGGAGCTGTTTTTT,CASSEPGDTGELFF
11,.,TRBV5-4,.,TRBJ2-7,TGTGCCAGCAGCTCCATTTACGAGCAGTACTTC,CASSSIYEQYF
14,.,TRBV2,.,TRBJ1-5,TGTGCCAGCCGGCTGGTTAGGGCCCATCAGCCCCAGCATTTT,CASRLVRAHQPQHF
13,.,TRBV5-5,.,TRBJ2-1,TGTGCCAGCAGCGTTTTGGGGGGCTTTGAGCAGTTCTTC,CASSVLGGFEQFF
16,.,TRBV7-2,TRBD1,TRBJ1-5,TGTGCCAGCAGCTTAGTTGGGGACAGGTTGAACCAGCCCCAGCATTTT,CASSLVGDRLNQPQHF
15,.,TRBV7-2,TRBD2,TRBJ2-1,TGTGCCAGCAGCTGGACTAGCGGATCATACAATGAGCAGTTCTTC,CASSWTSGSYNEQFF
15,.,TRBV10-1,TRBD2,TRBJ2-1,TGCGCCAGCAGTGAGGGCCTAGCGGGACCAGATGAGCAGTTCTTC,CASSEGLAGPDEQFF
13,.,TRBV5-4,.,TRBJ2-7,TGTGCCAGCAGCTTCAGTTCTCTGAACGAGCAGTACTTC,CASSFSSLNEQYF
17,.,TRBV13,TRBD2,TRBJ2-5,TGTGCCAGCAGCGCTCTGCTAGCGGGAGCTTCGCGGGAGACCCAGTACTTC,CASSALLAGASRETQYF
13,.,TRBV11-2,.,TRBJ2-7,TGTGCCAGCAGCTTACTGGTTTCCTACGAGCAGTACTTC,CASSLLVSYEQYF
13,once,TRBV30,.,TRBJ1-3,TGTGCCTGGGCACGGGACTCTGGAAACACCATATATTTT,CAWARDSGNTIYF
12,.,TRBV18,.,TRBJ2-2,TGTGCCAGCTCACCAATGACCGGGGAGCTGTTTTTT,CASSPMTGELFF
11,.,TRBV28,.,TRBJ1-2,TGTGCCAGCTTCCAGGGGTATGGCTACACCTTC,CASFQGYGYTF
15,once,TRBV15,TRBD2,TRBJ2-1,TGTGCCACCAGCAGGGTTGGGGGAGGGCCGAATGAGCAGTTCTTC,CATSRVGGGPNEQFF
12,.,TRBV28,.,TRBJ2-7,TGTGCCAGCAGCAGGACAGTCTACGAGCAGTACTTC,CASSRTVYEQYF
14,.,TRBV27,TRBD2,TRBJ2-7,TGTGCCAGCAGTTTCAGGACTAGTCTATACGAGCAGTACTTC,CASSFRTSLYEQYF
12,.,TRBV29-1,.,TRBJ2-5,TGCAGCGTTGACTCGGGCCGGGAGACCCAGTACTTC,CSVDSGRETQYF
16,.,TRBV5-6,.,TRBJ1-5,TGTGCCAGCAGCTCCTGGGTGGGGTCTGGCAATCAGCCCCAGCATTTT,CASSSWVGSGNQPQHF
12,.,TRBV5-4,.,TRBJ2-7,TGTGCCAGCAGCTTGGACAGGTCCGAGCAGTACTTC,CASSLDRSEQYF
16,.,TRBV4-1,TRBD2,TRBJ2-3,TGCGCCAGCAGCCTCTTGACTAGCGGAGGCACAGATACGCAGTATTTT,CASSLLTSGGTDTQYF
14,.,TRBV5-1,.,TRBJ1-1,TGCGCCAGCAGCTTGAACGCCCAGAACACTGAAGCTTTCTTT,CASSLNAQNTEAFF
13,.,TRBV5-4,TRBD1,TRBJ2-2,TGTGCCAGCAGGGACAGGCGAAGGAGGGAGCTGTTTTTT,CASRDRRRRELFF